This T cell receptor beta chain was captured by sequencing in a study of blood T cell repertoires in COVID-19. On the study more broadly: Sample material is recorded as cDNA or gDNA derived from T cells, B-cell-depleted T cells, or PBMCs.

The CDR3 spans 13 residues. V shed 4 bases and J 4 bases; nucleotides not matched to a gene: 3. Germline CDR1 reads MGHRA; CDR2 reads YSYEKL. Repertoires were generated with immunoSEQ multiplex PCR, while TCRdb's copy carries only in-frame clones and drops some. The table has some 30,000 clones, around 83% seen once. The chain combines TRBV4-1 with TRBJ2-7; 8 bases fit TRBD2. This TCR was recovered from an older man with active COVID-19. Sequencing used peripheral blood. The DNA for the CDR3 is TGCGCCAGCAGCCCGTTAGCGGGGTACGAGCAGTACTTC. Its translation is CASSPLAGYEQYF.